These T cell receptor beta chains were read from a single sample in a study of shared clonotypes between healthy human individuals. The table came from immunoSEQ multiplex PCR; TCRdb's copy has only in-frame clones and leaves some out. The sample contains about 1 million clones, approximately 72% of which appear only once. Material: memory CD4+ T cells sorted from blood. The receptor set was obtained from a man between 18 and 35 years old in good health. Each CDR3 is given with its conserved first and last residue. The order of the fields is clone size, CDR3 length, D gene, J gene, V gene, CDR3 DNA, CDR3 protein. A D gene is named only where the DNA matches it firmly. A row's size may be missing; if present it is once, few, many or a size class.

. 12 . TRBJ2-7 TRBV5-6 TGTGCCAGCAGCTTGAACCGTCGGGAGCAGTACTTC CASSLNRREQYF
. 14 . TRBJ1-2 TRBV6-5 TGTGCCAGCAGTCCCGGGGGGGGCTACTATGGCTACACCTTC CASSPGGGYYGYTF
. 15 TRBD1 TRBJ1-2 TRBV2 TGTGCCAGCAGCGGAAGGGGGACAGGGCACTATGGCTACACCTTC CASSGRGTGHYGYTF
. 13 . TRBJ2-6 TRBV28 TGTGCCAGCGTCCCTTCTGGGGCCAACGTCCTGACTTTC CASVPSGANVLTF
. 12 . TRBJ2-1 TRBV25-1 TGTGCCAGCAGTGAATACAAGCGGAAACAGTTCTTC CASSEYKRKQFF
few 13 TRBD1 TRBJ1-5 TRBV5-1 TGCGCCAGCAGCTTATCACAGGGGGACCCCCAGCATTTT CASSLSQGDPQHF
. 16 TRBD1 TRBJ1-3 TRBV5-6 TGTGCCAGCACCAAAGGCAGGACAGGGACTGGAAACACCATATATTTT CASTKGRTGTGNTIYF
. 15 . TRBJ2-1 TRBV5-1 TGCGCCAGCAGCTTAATAGCGGTGGGTGGGAATGAGCAGTTCTTC CASSLIAVGGNEQFF
. 15 TRBD1 TRBJ1-4 TRBV7-9 TGTGCCAGCGTATCTGAGGGACAGGGGGATGAAAAACTGTTTTTT CASVSEGQGDEKLFF
once 11 TRBD1 TRBJ2-5 TRBV28 TGTGCCAGCAGGAGACAGGGGGCTGAGTACTTC CASRRQGAEYF
. 14 . TRBJ2-7 TRBV28 TGTGCCAGCAGTTGGGGGGGCAACTCCTACGAGCAGTACTTC CASSWGGNSYEQYF
. 15 TRBD2 TRBJ2-3 TRBV7-9 TGTGCCAGCAGCATCACTAGCGGCACCACAGATACGCAGTATTTT CASSITSGTTDTQYF
. 17 . TRBJ1-5 TRBV28 TGTGCCAGCACCCGAGGCCATGGCAGGGAGGGCTTCCAGCCCCAGCATTTT CASTRGHGREGFQPQHF
. 13 . TRBJ2-1 TRBV7-2 TGTGCCAGCAGCCCCAGCAGTTACAATGAGCAGTTCTTC CASSPSSYNEQFF
once 14 . TRBJ2-5 TRBV25-1 TGTGCCAGCAGTTCCCGGACGGCCCAAGAGACCCAGTACTTC CASSSRTAQETQYF
. 11 . TRBJ1-2 TRBV29-1 TGCAGCGGTCAGACAGGATCGGGCTACACCTTC CSGQTGSGYTF
. 14 . TRBJ2-1 TRBV7-2 TGTGCCAGCAGCTTCGAGGCGGGCTACAATGAGCAGTTCTTC CASSFEAGYNEQFF
once 14 . TRBJ2-2 TRBV6-1 TGTGCCAGCAGGGCCATAGGAGCGACCGGGGAGCTGTTTTTT CASRAIGATGELFF
. 15 TRBD1 TRBJ1-2 TRBV9 TGTGCCAGCAGCGTAGGTTGGACAGGGGGCGATGGCTACACCTTC CASSVGWTGGDGYTF
. 15 TRBD2 TRBJ2-5 TRBV5-1 TGCGCCAGCAGCTTGACGGGGGGTTACCAAGAGACCCAGTACTTC CASSLTGGYQETQYF
. 15 TRBD1 TRBJ2-5 TRBV2 TGTGCCAGCTCCCCGGGACAGCGGATTCAAGAGACCCAGTACTTC CASSPGQRIQETQYF
. 15 TRBD1 TRBJ1-5 TRBV6-1 TGTGCCAGCAGGCCCATCAGGGGGCCCAATCAGCCCCAGCATTTT CASRPIRGPNQPQHF
. 12 TRBD1 TRBJ2-3 TRBV2 TGTGCCATCGACAGGGGCACAGATACGCAGTATTTT CAIDRGTDTQYF
. 15 TRBD1 TRBJ1-5 TRBV5-6 TGTGCCAGCAGCTTGGGGACAGGCGCATATCAGCCCCAGCATTTT CASSLGTGAYQPQHF
. 17 . TRBJ2-5 TRBV7-8 TGTGCCAGCAGCCCTACGGGTCGGGGACCAATGGGGGAGACCCAGTACTTC CASSPTGRGPMGETQYF
. 12 . TRBJ1-2 TRBV25-1 TGTGCCAGCAGTGAAGTTCTCCGAGGCTACACCTTC CASSEVLRGYTF